Below are 22 T cell receptor beta chains sequenced from a single sample in a study of CD8 T cells in Susac syndrome. Random hexamers were used to reverse transcribe about 0.45 to 1 ug of RNA. From the immunoSEQ multiplex PCR reads, TCRdb called clonotypes with MiXCR, one entry per CDR3 protein. The table lists hundreds of thousands of distinct CDR3 sequences, around 85% of them singletons. The sequencing input was CD8+ T cells from PBMCs. The receptors shown here come from a human donor with multiple sclerosis.

V gene TRBV5-6 combines with J gene TRBJ1-1; D is unclear. Trimming took 4 bases from V and 6 from J, leaving 13 bases between them. Germline V gene lookup returns CDR1 SGHDT and CDR2 YYEEEE. This CDR3 is built from 13 residues. The CDR3 DNA reads as TGTGCCAGCAGCCCCCGTAAGGGCGCTGAAGCTTTCTTT. This translates into CASSPRKGAEAFF.

The gene calls are TRBV12-3 or TRBV12-4 and TRBJ2-7; 8 bases fit TRBD1. The CDR3 covers 16 residues. V shed 5 bases and J 2 bases; nucleotides not matched to a gene: 11. CDR3 loop: CASSPQTGVFPYEQYF. CDR3 in DNA: TGTGCCAGCAGTCCCCAGACAGGGGTTTTTCCCTACGAGCAGTACTTC.

The V call is TRBV27, the J call TRBJ2-1, with 10 bases lining up with TRBD2. Unmatched junction bases numbered 10, after V lost 5 bases and J lost 3 bases. Germline V lookup: CDR1 MNHEY, CDR2 SMNVEV (reference sequence). This CDR3 comprises 17 residues. Written as DNA, the CDR3 is TGTGCCAGCAGTCTAGCGGGGGCCGGCCCCTACTACAATGAGCAGTTCTTC. This codes for CASSLAGAGPYYNEQFF.

This clonotype was seen a single time. V is TRBV7-9 and J is TRBJ1-1; 9 bases align to TRBD1. The CDR3 contains 16 residues. The J segment lost 1 base and the V segment lost 1 base, leaving 4 bases of the junction unmatched. Germline V CDR1 and CDR2: SEHNR, FQNEAQ (reference sequence). The CDR3 reads CASSLVMGQGNTEAFF. Here the CDR3 DNA reads TGTGCCAGCAGCTTAGTAATGGGACAGGGGAACACTGAAGCTTTCTTT. Filled out from reference TRBV7-9 and TRBJ1-1, the complete variable domain reads DTGVSQNPRHKITKRGQNVTFRCDPISEHNRLYWYRQTLGQGPEFLTYFQNEAQLEKSRLLSDRFSAERPKGSFSTLEIQRTEQGDSAMYLCASSLVMGQGNTEAFFGQGTRLTVV.

The CDR3 region is CASTQASNTGELFF. For the CDR3, the DNA is TGTGCCAGCACCCAGGCATCGAACACCGGGGAGCTGTTTTTT. The rearrangement uses TRBV27 and TRBJ2-2; the D is unclear. The germline CDR1 and CDR2 sequences are MNHEY and SMNVEV (reference sequence). Trimming took 7 bases from V and 0 from J, leaving 9 bases between them. The length of the CDR3 is 14 residues.

This chain joins TRBV11-2 and TRBJ2-7; D is unclear. Looked up from germline, CDR1 is SGHAT and CDR2 is FQNNGV. The length of the CDR3 is 12 residues. With 7 bases removed from V and 4 bases from J, the gap between germline ends came to 11 bases. This chain's CDR3 is CASNTDGYEQYF. Written as DNA, the CDR3 is TGTGCCAGCAACACTGACGGGTACGAGCAGTACTTC.

The rearrangement links TRBV3-1 to TRBJ2-1, with D uncertain. V lost 0 bases to trimming and J lost 8 bases, with 11 bases between them. Germline V gene lookup returns CDR1 LGHDT and CDR2 YNNKEL (reference sequence). The CDR3 totals 14 residues. This CDR3 reads CASSQEGVLHEQFF. CDR3 bases: TGTGCCAGCAGCCAAGAAGGCGTACTCCATGAGCAGTTCTTC.

The chain employs TRBV3-1 and TRBJ1-2, with 12 bases identical to TRBD1. Trimming at V came to 1 base and at J to 3 bases, leaving 3 bases not matched to a gene. The CDR3 extends over 16 amino acids. Germline values: CDR1 LGHDT, CDR2 YNNKEL (reference sequence). The CDR3 loop reads CASSQAGQGADYGYTF. The CDR3 bases are TGTGCCAGCAGCCAAGCGGGACAGGGGGCGGACTATGGCTACACCTTC.

The chain joins TRBV20-1 to TRBJ2-1; TRBD1 aligns across 7 bases. There are 16 residues in the CDR3. The V gene end was trimmed by 3 bases and the J gene end by 4 bases; junction bases not matched to a gene: 12. The germline CDR1 and CDR2 sequences are DFQATT and SNEGSKA (reference sequence). For the CDR3, the DNA is TGCAGTGCTAGCCTCCCCGACAGGGTGGTATACAATGAGCAGTTCTTC. Its translation: CSASLPDRVVYNEQFF.

V usage is TRBV29-1 and J usage is TRBJ2-5; tentatively, D is TRBD2 (5 bases). The germline V and J ends were trimmed by 4 bases and 5 bases, with 11 bases remaining between them. The CDR3 is made up of 12 amino acids. Germline V CDR1 and CDR2: SQVTM, ANQGSEA. CDR3 bases: TGCAGCGTTGGGAGGTGGTTCGAGACCCAGTACTTC. It translates to CSVGRWFETQYF. Combining the CDR3 with reference TRBV29-1 and TRBJ2-5 gives the whole variable domain SAVISQKPSRDICQRGTSLTIQCQVDSQVTMMFWYRQQPGQSLTLIATANQGSEATYESGFVIDKFPISRPNLTFSTLTVSNMSPEDSSIYLCSVGRWFETQYFGPGTRLLVL.

The V gene is TRBV29-1, the J gene TRBJ1-1; no reliable D call. Germline-derived CDR1 and CDR2 are SQVTM and ANQGSEA. Between the trimmed V and J ends, which lost 1 base and 6 bases, there was a span of 12 bases. The CDR3 is made up of 13 amino acids. The CDR3 sequence: CSVEGVGEPEAFF. CDR3 DNA sequence: TGCAGCGTTGAAGGGGTGGGCGAACCTGAAGCTTTCTTT.

The chain couples TRBV6-5 to TRBJ2-1, with TRBD1 identical over 12 bases. The CDR3 covers 16 residues. Trimming at V came to 4 bases and at J to 7 bases, leaving 8 bases not matched to a gene. The germline CDR1 and CDR2 sequences are MNHEY and SVGAGI. DNA for the CDR3: TGTGCCAGCAGTTGGCCGGGACAGGGGGCGGAAAATGAGCAGTTCTTC. Protein: CASSWPGQGAENEQFF.

V is TRBV2 and J is TRBJ1-2; no clear D gene. CDR1 SNHLY and CDR2 FYNNEI come from the germline V gene. This CDR3 region has 10 residues. V lost 9 bases to trimming and J lost 6 bases, with 8 bases between them. CDR3 DNA sequence: TGTGCCAGGATGGACGATGGCTACACCTTC. Translation: CARMDDGYTF.

This sequence joins TRBV20-1 and TRBJ2-7; 7 bases line up with TRBD1. Germline V gene sequence: CDR1 DFQATT, CDR2 SNEGSKA (reference sequence). With V trimmed by 1 base and J by 1 base, 7 bases remained unmatched. The CDR3 consists of 15 residues. The CDR3 bases are TGCAGTGCTAGAGTAACCGGGACAGAGTCCTACGAGCAGTACTTC. This gives the protein CSARVTGTESYEQYF.

This chain joins TRBV6-1 and TRBJ1-1, with 10 bases aligning to TRBD1. In germline, CDR1 is MNHNS, CDR2 SASEGT. Trimming took 3 bases from V and 7 from J; bases not matched to a gene: 8. This CDR3 is built from 15 residues. CDR3 DNA sequence: TGTGCCAGCAGTGACGCCATGGGACAGGGGAATGAAGCTTTCTTT. Translating it yields CASSDAMGQGNEAFF.

The gene calls are TRBV19 and TRBJ2-7; D possibly uses TRBD1 or TRBD2 (5 bases each). Germline assignment: CDR1 LNHDA and CDR2 SQIVND (reference sequence). The CDR3 runs to 14 residues. The ends were cut back, 7 bases at V and 2 bases at J, with 15 bases in the middle. As DNA, the CDR3 is TGTGCCAGTACCCCAACAGAGGGACCCTACGAGCAGTACTTC. Encoded protein: CASTPTEGPYEQYF.

J is TRBJ2-1 and V is TRBV11-1; tentatively, D is TRBD2 (6 bases). Per the germline V gene, CDR1 is SGHAT and CDR2 is FQDESV (reference sequence). The CDR3 is made up of 15 amino acids. Trimming left V 2 bases short and J 9 bases short, with 17 bases between. Written as DNA, the CDR3 is TGTGCCAGCAGCTTATTCGGGACTCCTGGGGGTGAGCAGTTCTTC. It is translated as CASSLFGTPGGEQFF.

J is TRBJ2-1 and V is TRBV30; 8 bases line up with TRBD1. CDR3 length: 14 amino acids. Per germline, CDR1 GTSNPN and CDR2 SVGIG (reference sequence). J gave up 6 bases and V 1 base, and 5 bases lay outside the gene matches. The CDR3 DNA reads TGTGCCTGGAGTGCCGGACAGGGTGGCAATGAGCAGTTCTTC. Amino acid sequence: CAWSAGQGGNEQFF.

This rearrangement joins TRBV18 to TRBJ1-2; no clear D. Trimming pared 3 bases from V and 8 bases from J, leaving 13 bases between. The germline CDR1 and CDR2 sequences are KGHSH and LQKENI. This CDR3 is 13 amino acids long. In nucleotides, the CDR3 is TGTGCCAGCTCACCGATCCCGCCGCGGGGCTACACCTTC. Its translation: CASSPIPPRGYTF. The full variable domain, its missing parts supplied by reference TRBV18 and TRBJ1-2, is NAGVMQNPRHLVRRRGQEARLRCSPMKGHSHVYWYRQLPEEGLKFMVYLQKENIIDESGMPKERFSAEFPKEGPSILRIQQVVRGDSAAYFCASSPIPPRGYTFGSGTRLTVV.

This chain connects TRBV19 to TRBJ2-7; 7 nucleotides align to TRBD1. The CDR3 loop spans 15 amino acids. Trimming took 0 bases from V and 6 from J; bases not matched to a gene: 8. Germline V gene data show CDR1 as LNHDA and CDR2 as SQIVND (reference sequence). This CDR3 is CASSIDRGQRREQYF. The CDR3 bases are TGTGCCAGTAGTATAGATCGGGGACAGCGACGCGAGCAGTACTTC.

The rearrangement uses TRBV10-2 and TRBJ2-2; D gene ambiguous. V lost 5 bases to trimming and J lost 0 bases, with 10 bases between them. This CDR3 has 15 residues. The germline CDR1 and CDR2 sequences are WSHSY and SAAADI. CDR3 sequence reads: CASSPLPPNTGELFF. The CDR3 DNA follows: TGCGCCAGCAGTCCCCTTCCACCGAACACCGGGGAGCTGTTTTTT.

This sequence joins TRBV30 and TRBJ2-7; 7 positions agree with TRBD1. The CDR3 covers 13 residues. From germline, CDR1 is GTSNPN and CDR2 SVGIG (reference sequence). Germline trimming cut 2 bases from V and 5 bases from J; bases unmatched to any gene: 6. CDR3 sequence (DNA): TGTGCCTGGAGTCAGACAGGGATCGACGAGCAGTACTTC. This gives the protein CAWSQTGIDEQYF.